This paragraph reports one T cell receptor (beta chain). The antigen remains unidentified. This specimen belongs to a study of T cell repertoires in cytomegalovirus infection. On the study more broadly: It was recently identified HLA-C-restricted and well-studied HLA-B-restricted CMV epitopes that the study used. A matching HLA type, together with CMV infection, was signaled by public TCR beta signatures.

Study-level points and caveats: Ex vivo responses were dominated by HLA-C-restricted CMV-specific TCR beta clonotypes.

TCRdb recomputed calls from the reads with MiXCR, one row per CDR3 protein. This table holds about 920,000 distinct CDR3 sequences, approximately 31% found once. Trimming stripped 2 bases from V and 4 bases from J, with 14 bases between. CDR1 MNHEY and CDR2 SVGAGI come from the germline V gene. The CDR3 covers 15 residues. Specimen: cultured CD8+ T cells from PBMCs, collected from culture after CMV antigen stimulation. The chain combines TRBV6-5 with TRBJ1-2, with D tentatively TRBD1 (5 bases). The sequence came from a human donor in good health (CMV status not recorded). Some clones in this sample may be carry-over from other donors' samples. CDR3 protein: CASSYTNTRVYGYTF. In nucleotides, the CDR3 is TGTGCCAGCAGTTACACGAACACCAGGGTCTATGGCTACACCTTC.